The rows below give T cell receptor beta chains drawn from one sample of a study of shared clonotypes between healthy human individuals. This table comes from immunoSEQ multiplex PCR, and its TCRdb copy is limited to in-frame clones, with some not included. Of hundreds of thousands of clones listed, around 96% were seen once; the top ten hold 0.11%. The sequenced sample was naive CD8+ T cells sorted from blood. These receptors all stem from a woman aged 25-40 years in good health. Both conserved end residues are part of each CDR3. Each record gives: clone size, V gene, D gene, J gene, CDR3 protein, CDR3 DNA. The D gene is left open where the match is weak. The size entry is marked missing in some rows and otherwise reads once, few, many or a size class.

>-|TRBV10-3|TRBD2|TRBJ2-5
CAISARGLAGPETQYF
TGTGCCATCAGTGCGAGGGGACTAGCGGGACCAGAGACCCAGTACTTC
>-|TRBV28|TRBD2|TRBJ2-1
CASSVLAGGHEQFF
TGTGCCAGCAGTGTATTAGCGGGAGGGCATGAGCAGTTCTTC
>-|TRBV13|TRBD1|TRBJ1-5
CASSLGQGLEPQHF
TGTGCCAGCAGCTTGGGACAGGGACTAGAGCCCCAGCATTTT
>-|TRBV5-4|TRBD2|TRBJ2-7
CASSLSPGGRYEQYF
TGTGCCAGCAGCTTGTCCCCGGGAGGGAGGTACGAGCAGTACTTC
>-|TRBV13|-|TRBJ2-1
CASSIEGGGIPYNEQFF
TGTGCCAGCAGCATAGAGGGTGGGGGGATCCCATACAATGAGCAGTTCTTC
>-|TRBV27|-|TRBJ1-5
CASSLVQGSQPQHF
TGTGCCAGCAGTTTAGTTCAGGGGAGTCAGCCCCAGCATTTT
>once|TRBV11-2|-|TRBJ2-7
CASSSVVTGRGYF
TGTGCCAGCAGCTCCGTAGTAACGGGCCGGGGGTACTTC
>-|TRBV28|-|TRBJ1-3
CASSSPGRSGNTIYF
TGTGCCAGCAGTTCCCCTGGACGCTCTGGAAACACCATATATTTT
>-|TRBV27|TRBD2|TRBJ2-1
CASSLEAGSYNEQFF
TGTGCCAGCAGTTTAGAAGCGGGATCGTACAATGAGCAGTTCTTC
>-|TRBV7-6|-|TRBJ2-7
CASSLEGRPMAEQYF
TGTGCCAGCAGCTTAGAAGGGCGACCCATGGCCGAGCAGTACTTC
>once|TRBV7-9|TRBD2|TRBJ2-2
CASSPGLALEGELFF
TGTGCCAGCAGCCCGGGACTAGCTCTGGAAGGGGAGCTGTTTTTT
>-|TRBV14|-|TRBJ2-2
CASSQPGPTGELFF
TGTGCCAGCAGCCAACCCGGACCCACCGGGGAGCTGTTTTTT
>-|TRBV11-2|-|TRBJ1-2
CASSLEYRTKYGYTF
TGTGCCAGCAGCTTAGAGTACAGGACAAAGTATGGCTACACCTTC
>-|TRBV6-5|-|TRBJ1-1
CASSYSTVGGEAFF
TGTGCCAGCAGTTACTCGACAGTGGGTGGTGAAGCTTTCTTT
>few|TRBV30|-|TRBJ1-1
CAWGRETEAFF
TGTGCCTGGGGAAGGGAAACTGAAGCTTTCTTT
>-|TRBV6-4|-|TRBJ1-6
CASREDGDSYNSPLHF
TGTGCCAGCAGGGAGGACGGGGACTCCTATAATTCACCCCTCCACTTT
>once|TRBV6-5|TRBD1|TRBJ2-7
CASSPGTEAYEQYF
TGTGCCAGCAGCCCCGGGACAGAAGCCTACGAGCAGTACTTC
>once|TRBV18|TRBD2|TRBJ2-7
CASSPGLAGPYEQYF
TGTGCCAGCTCACCGGGACTAGCGGGTCCCTACGAGCAGTACTTC